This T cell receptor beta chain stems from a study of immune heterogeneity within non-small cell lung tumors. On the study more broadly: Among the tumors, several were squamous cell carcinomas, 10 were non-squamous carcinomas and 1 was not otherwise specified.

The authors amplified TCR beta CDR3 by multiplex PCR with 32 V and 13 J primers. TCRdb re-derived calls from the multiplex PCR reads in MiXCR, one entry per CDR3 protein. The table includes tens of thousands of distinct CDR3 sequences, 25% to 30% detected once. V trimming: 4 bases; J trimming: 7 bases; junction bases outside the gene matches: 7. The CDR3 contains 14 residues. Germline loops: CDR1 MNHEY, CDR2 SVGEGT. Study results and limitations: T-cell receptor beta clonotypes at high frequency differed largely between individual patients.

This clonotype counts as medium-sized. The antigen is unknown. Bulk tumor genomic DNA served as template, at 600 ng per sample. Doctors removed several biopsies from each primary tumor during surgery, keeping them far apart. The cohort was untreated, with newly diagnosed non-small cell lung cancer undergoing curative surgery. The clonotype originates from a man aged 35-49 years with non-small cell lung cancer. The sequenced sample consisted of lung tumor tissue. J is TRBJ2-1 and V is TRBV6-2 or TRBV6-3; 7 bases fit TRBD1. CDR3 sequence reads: CASSSRQGINEQFF. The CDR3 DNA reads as TGTGCCAGCAGTTCTCGACAGGGAATAAATGAGCAGTTCTTC.